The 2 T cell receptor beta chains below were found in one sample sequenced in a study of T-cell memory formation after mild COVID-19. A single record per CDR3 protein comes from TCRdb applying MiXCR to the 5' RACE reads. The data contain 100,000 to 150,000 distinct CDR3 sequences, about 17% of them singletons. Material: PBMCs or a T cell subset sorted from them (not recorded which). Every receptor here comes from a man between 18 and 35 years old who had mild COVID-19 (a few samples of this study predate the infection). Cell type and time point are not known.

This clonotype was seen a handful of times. CDR3 region: CAITKRGNTDTQYF. The CDR3 coding sequence is TGTGCCATCACAAAGCGGGGGAACACAGATACGCAGTATTTT. The J gene is TRBJ2-3, the V gene TRBV10-3; 8 bases match TRBD2. Trimming took 7 bases from V and 2 from J; bases not matched to a gene: 5. CDR3 length: 14 amino acids. CDR1 is ENHRY and CDR2 is SYGVKD in the germline V gene.

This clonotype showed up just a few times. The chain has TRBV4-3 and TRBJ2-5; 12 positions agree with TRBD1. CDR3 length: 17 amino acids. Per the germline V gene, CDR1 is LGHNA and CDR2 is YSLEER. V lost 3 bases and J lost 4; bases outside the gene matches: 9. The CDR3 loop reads CASSQPRRDRGRETQYF. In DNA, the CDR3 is TGCGCCAGCAGCCAGCCCCGTAGGGACAGGGGGCGAGAGACCCAGTACTTC.